This note documents a single T cell receptor beta chain sequence. The antigen is not known. Assay: immunoSEQ multiplex PCR; the TCRdb copy retains only in-frame clones and omits some. The data contain approximately 53,000 clones, under 95% of them singletons. This sample stems from a study of lymphopenia after photon versus proton radiotherapy. The germline V and J ends were trimmed by 6 bases and 0 bases, with 15 bases remaining between them. Looked up from germline, CDR1 is SGHAT and CDR2 is FQNNGV. The CDR3 is made up of 16 amino acids. The study's findings and limits: Oligoclonal CD8+ Temra expansion after nadir drove photon patients' diversity drop. Survival link was tested only in deceased patients; proton benefit remains a possibility. Relative stability marked proton patients; photon patients lost diversity and naive cells.

The receptor's source is a woman in her thirties or forties with cholangiocarcinoma. Here the sequenced sample was peripheral blood, taken from a patient treated with photon-based radiotherapy. The chain has TRBV11-2 and TRBJ2-1; tentatively, D is TRBD1 or TRBD2 (5 bases each). CDR3 region: CASSSPGTRSYNEQFF. The CDR3 bases are TGTGCCAGCAGTTCTCCCGGGACCCGCTCCTACAATGAGCAGTTCTTC. The full variable domain, with the rest looked up from reference TRBV11-2 and TRBJ2-1, is EAGVAQSPRYKIIEKRQSVAFWCNPISGHATLYWYQQILGQGPKLLIQFQNNGVVDDSQLPKDRFSAERLKGVDSTLKIQPAKLEDSAVYLCASSSPGTRSYNEQFFGPGTRLTVL.